These T cell receptor beta chains were read from a single sample in a study of beta chain features in type 1 diabetes. Produced via immunoSEQ multiplex PCR; TCRdb's table is partial and in-frame only. The table has around 500,000 clones, around 10% seen once. Sample: naive CD4+ T cells from blood. The source of these receptors is a woman between 18 and 30 years old in good health. CDR3s include the opening cysteine and the closing phenylalanine or tryptophan. A D gene is named only where the DNA matches it firmly. Size is stated for part of the rows, as once, few or many counts, or as a class when the clone is expanded.

CDR3nt: TGTGCCAGCAGCCAACTTTGGGGCATGAACACTGAAGCTTTCTTT; CDR3aa: CASSQLWGMNTEAFF; abundance: .; v_gene: TRBV14; d_gene: .; j_gene: TRBJ1-1
CDR3nt: TGTGCCAGCAGACAATACTTCAGCACAGATACGCAGTATTTT; CDR3aa: CASRQYFSTDTQYF; abundance: .; v_gene: TRBV28; d_gene: .; j_gene: TRBJ2-3
CDR3nt: TGCGCCAGCAGCCAAGACCCGGTAGCCAAAAACATTCAGTACTTC; CDR3aa: CASSQDPVAKNIQYF; abundance: .; v_gene: TRBV4-1; d_gene: .; j_gene: TRBJ2-4
CDR3nt: TGTGCCAGCAGCTTGGGAAAGACTAGTGGCCGCTCCTACGAGCAGTACTTC; CDR3aa: CASSLGKTSGRSYEQYF; abundance: .; v_gene: TRBV7-2; d_gene: .; j_gene: TRBJ2-7
CDR3nt: TGTGCCAGCAGTACTACTAGCGGGAGGATAGATACGCAGTATTTT; CDR3aa: CASSTTSGRIDTQYF; abundance: few; v_gene: TRBV7-2; d_gene: TRBD2; j_gene: TRBJ2-3
CDR3nt: TGTGCCAGCAGCCGCAGGACAGCTACTCCTTACGAGCAGTACTTC; CDR3aa: CASSRRTATPYEQYF; abundance: many; v_gene: TRBV7-2; d_gene: .; j_gene: TRBJ2-7
CDR3nt: TGTGCCAGCAGCGTTGGAATCGACATGGGGACCCAGTACTTC; CDR3aa: CASSVGIDMGTQYF; abundance: few; v_gene: TRBV5-4; d_gene: .; j_gene: TRBJ2-5
CDR3nt: TGTGCCAGCAGCGGGACAGGGGGCGATAGGGAAGCTTTCTTT; CDR3aa: CASSGTGGDREAFF; abundance: few; v_gene: TRBV27; d_gene: TRBD1; j_gene: TRBJ1-1
CDR3nt: TGCAGCGTTTATTCCGGGACAGCAATAGCTAACTATGGCTACACCTTC; CDR3aa: CSVYSGTAIANYGYTF; abundance: .; v_gene: TRBV29-1; d_gene: TRBD1; j_gene: TRBJ1-2
CDR3nt: TGTGCCAGCAGCCCACGGGGCAGTTACGGCACTGAAGCTTTCTTT; CDR3aa: CASSPRGSYGTEAFF; abundance: few; v_gene: TRBV7-9; d_gene: .; j_gene: TRBJ1-1
CDR3nt: TGTGCCAGCAGCCAAGATTCACCTTGGCTAGCGGATTCCTACGAGCAGTACTTC; CDR3aa: CASSQDSPWLADSYEQYF; abundance: .; v_gene: TRBV14; d_gene: TRBD2; j_gene: TRBJ2-7
CDR3nt: TGTGCCACCAGCAGAAACCGGCGGGGATATGGGACTCGCTCCTACGAGCAGTACTTC; CDR3aa: CATSRNRRGYGTRSYEQYF; abundance: .; v_gene: TRBV15; d_gene: .; j_gene: TRBJ2-7
CDR3nt: TGTGCCAGCAGCGTAGTAGGGGAGGGAGCTTTCTTT; CDR3aa: CASSVVGEGAFF; abundance: few; v_gene: TRBV9; d_gene: .; j_gene: TRBJ1-1
CDR3nt: TGTGCCAGCAGCCCCCCGGGGCACAAATCCTACGAGCAGTACTTC; CDR3aa: CASSPPGHKSYEQYF; abundance: few; v_gene: TRBV7-2; d_gene: .; j_gene: TRBJ2-7
CDR3nt: TGTGCCAGCAGCTTTGCGAGGTCCTCTGGGGCCAACGTCCTGACTTTC; CDR3aa: CASSFARSSGANVLTF; abundance: few; v_gene: TRBV7-2; d_gene: .; j_gene: TRBJ2-6
CDR3nt: TGTGCCAGCAGCGTAGAACAGTTCAATCAGCCCCAGCATTTT; CDR3aa: CASSVEQFNQPQHF; abundance: .; v_gene: TRBV9; d_gene: .; j_gene: TRBJ1-5
CDR3nt: TGCGCCAGCAGCCAAGGGGAGACTAGCGGGTGGAGCTCCTACAATGAGCAGTTCTTC; CDR3aa: CASSQGETSGWSSYNEQFF; abundance: .; v_gene: TRBV4-1; d_gene: TRBD2; j_gene: TRBJ2-1
CDR3nt: TGTGCCAGCAGCCCACCGGGACTAGCGGGAGGTGAGCAGTTCTTC; CDR3aa: CASSPPGLAGGEQFF; abundance: few; v_gene: TRBV7-9; d_gene: TRBD2; j_gene: TRBJ2-1
CDR3nt: TGCAGCGTTGAAGATGTGGGACAGGATTACTATGGCTACACCTTC; CDR3aa: CSVEDVGQDYYGYTF; abundance: .; v_gene: TRBV29-1; d_gene: TRBD1; j_gene: TRBJ1-2
CDR3nt: TGTGCCACCTCGAAACGGAGCGCGCTCTCCTACGAGCAGTACTTC; CDR3aa: CATSKRSALSYEQYF; abundance: .; v_gene: TRBV15; d_gene: .; j_gene: TRBJ2-7
CDR3nt: TGTGCCAGCAGCTCCGGGACAGGGGACTACTATGGCTACACCTTC; CDR3aa: CASSSGTGDYYGYTF; abundance: .; v_gene: TRBV7-2; d_gene: TRBD1; j_gene: TRBJ1-2